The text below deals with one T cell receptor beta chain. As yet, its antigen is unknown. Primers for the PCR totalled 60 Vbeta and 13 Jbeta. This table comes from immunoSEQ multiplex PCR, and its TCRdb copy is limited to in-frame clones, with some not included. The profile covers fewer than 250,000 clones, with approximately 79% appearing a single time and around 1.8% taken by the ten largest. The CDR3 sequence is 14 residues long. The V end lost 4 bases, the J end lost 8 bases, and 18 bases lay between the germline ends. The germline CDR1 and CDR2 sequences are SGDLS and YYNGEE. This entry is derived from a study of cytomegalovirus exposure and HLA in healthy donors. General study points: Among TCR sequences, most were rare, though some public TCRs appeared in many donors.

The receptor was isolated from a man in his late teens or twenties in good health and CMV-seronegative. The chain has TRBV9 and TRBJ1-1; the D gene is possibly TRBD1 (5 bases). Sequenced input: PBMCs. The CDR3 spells CASSPSRASGEAFF. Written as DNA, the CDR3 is TGTGCCAGCAGCCCTTCCAGGGCCTCAGGCGAAGCTTTCTTT.